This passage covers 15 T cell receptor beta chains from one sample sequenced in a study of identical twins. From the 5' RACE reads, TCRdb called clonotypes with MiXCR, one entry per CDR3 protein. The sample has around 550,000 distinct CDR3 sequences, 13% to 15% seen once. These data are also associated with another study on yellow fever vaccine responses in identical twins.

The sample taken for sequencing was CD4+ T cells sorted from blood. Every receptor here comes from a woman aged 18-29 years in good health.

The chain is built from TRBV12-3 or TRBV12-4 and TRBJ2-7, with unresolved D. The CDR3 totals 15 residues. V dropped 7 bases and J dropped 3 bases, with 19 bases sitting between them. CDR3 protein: CASTNERKSHYEQYF. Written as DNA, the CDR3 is TGTGCCAGCACCAATGAGAGAAAGTCCCACTACGAGCAGTACTTC.

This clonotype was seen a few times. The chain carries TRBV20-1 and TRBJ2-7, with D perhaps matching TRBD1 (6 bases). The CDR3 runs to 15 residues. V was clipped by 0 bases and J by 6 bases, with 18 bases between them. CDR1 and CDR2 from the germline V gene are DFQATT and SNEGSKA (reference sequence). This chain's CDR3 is CSARDLAQGTREQYF. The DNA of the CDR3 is TGCAGTGCTAGAGATCTGGCGCAGGGGACCCGCGAGCAGTACTTC.

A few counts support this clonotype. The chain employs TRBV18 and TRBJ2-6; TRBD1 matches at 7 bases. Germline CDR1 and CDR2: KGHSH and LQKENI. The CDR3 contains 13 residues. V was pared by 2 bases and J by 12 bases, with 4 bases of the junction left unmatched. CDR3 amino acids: CASSPGAGGVLTF. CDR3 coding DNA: TGTGCCAGCTCACCAGGGGCAGGGGGCGTCCTGACTTTC.

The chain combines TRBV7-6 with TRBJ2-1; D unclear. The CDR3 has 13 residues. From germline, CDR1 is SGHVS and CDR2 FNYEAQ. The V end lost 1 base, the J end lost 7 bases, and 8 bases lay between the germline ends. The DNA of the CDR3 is TGTGCCAGCAGCTTAGGATTCCGGAATGAGCAGTTCTTC. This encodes CASSLGFRNEQFF.

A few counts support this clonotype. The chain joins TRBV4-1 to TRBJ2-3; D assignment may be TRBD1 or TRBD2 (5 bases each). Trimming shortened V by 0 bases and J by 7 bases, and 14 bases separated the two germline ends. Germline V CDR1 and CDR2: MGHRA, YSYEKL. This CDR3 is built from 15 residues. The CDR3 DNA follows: TGCGCCAGCAGCCAAGAAAGAGGGGTCGGATATACGCAGTATTTT. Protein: CASSQERGVGYTQYF.

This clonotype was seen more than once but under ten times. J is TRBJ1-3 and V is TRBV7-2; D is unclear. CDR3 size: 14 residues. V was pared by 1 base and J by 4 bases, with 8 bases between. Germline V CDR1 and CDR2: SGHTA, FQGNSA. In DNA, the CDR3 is TGTGCCAGCAGCTTAGGGTTCTTCGGAAACACCATATATTTT. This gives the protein CASSLGFFGNTIYF.

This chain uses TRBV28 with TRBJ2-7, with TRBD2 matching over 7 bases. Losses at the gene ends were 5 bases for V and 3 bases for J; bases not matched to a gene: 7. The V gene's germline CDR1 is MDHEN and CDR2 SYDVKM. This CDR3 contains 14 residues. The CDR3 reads CASSGGGTGYEQYV. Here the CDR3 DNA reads TGTGCCAGCAGTGGGGGGGGAACAGGCTACGAGCAGTACGTC.

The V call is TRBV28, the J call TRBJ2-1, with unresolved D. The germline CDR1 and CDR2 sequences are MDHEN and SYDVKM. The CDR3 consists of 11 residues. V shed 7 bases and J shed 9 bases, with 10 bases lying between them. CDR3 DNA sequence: TGTGCCAGCATCGCCCTCGGTGAGCAGTTCTTC. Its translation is CASIALGEQFF. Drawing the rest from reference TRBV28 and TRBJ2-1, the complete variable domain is DVKVTQSSRYLVKRTGEKVFLECVQDMDHENMFWYRQDPGLGLRLIYFSYDVKMKEKGDIPEGYSVSREKKERFSLILESASTNQTSMYLCASIALGEQFFGPGTRLTVL.

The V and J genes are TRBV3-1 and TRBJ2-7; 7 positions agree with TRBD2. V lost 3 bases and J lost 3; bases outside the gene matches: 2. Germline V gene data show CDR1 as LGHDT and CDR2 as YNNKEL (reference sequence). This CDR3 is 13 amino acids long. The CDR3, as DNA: TGTGCCAGCAGCCACGGGAGGTACTACGAGCAGTACTTC. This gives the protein CASSHGRYYEQYF.

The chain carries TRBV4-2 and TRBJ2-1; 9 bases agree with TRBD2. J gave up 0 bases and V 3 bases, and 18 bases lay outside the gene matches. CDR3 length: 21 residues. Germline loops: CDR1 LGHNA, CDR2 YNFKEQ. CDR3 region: CASSQVYKGSGSQSSYNEQFF. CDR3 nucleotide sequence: TGTGCCAGCAGCCAGGTTTACAAAGGTAGCGGGAGTCAAAGCTCCTACAATGAGCAGTTCTTC.

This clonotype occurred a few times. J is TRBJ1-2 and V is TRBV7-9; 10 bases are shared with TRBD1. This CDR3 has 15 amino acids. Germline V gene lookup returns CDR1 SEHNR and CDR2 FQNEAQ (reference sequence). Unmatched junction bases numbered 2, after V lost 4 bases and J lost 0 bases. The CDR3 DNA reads TGTGCCAGCAGCTCAGACAGGGGGCCTAACTATGGCTACACCTTC. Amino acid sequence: CASSSDRGPNYGYTF.

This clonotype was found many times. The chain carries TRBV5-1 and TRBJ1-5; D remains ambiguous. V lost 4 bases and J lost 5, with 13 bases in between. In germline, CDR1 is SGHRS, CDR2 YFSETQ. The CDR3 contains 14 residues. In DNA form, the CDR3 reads TGCGCCAGCAGCCCGACGGGTCGGGATCAGCCCCAGCATTTT. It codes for CASSPTGRDQPQHF.

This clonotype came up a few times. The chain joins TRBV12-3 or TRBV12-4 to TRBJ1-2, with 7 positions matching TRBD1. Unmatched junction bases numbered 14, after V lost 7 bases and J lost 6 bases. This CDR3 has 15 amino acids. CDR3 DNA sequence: TGTGCCAGCACTTATTTCGGAGGGACAGAAAATGGCTACACCTTC. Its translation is CASTYFGGTENGYTF.

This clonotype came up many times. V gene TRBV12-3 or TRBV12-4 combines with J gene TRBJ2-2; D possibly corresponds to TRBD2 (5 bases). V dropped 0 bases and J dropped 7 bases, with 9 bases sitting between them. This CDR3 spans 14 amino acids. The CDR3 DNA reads TGTGCCAGCAGTTTAGCGTTCGGGGTCGGGGAGCTGTTTTTT. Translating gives CASSLAFGVGELFF.

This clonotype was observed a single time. The CDR3 DNA reads TGTGCCAGCAGTTGTCGGGACAGGGTTACCTACGAGCAGTACGTC. It translates to CASSCRDRVTYEQYV. The chain uses TRBV11-1 and TRBJ2-7; 9 bases map to TRBD1. J lost 2 bases, V lost 6 bases, and 8 bases had no gene match. This CDR3 is built from 15 residues. Germline V gene sequence: CDR1 SGHAT, CDR2 FQDESV (reference sequence).